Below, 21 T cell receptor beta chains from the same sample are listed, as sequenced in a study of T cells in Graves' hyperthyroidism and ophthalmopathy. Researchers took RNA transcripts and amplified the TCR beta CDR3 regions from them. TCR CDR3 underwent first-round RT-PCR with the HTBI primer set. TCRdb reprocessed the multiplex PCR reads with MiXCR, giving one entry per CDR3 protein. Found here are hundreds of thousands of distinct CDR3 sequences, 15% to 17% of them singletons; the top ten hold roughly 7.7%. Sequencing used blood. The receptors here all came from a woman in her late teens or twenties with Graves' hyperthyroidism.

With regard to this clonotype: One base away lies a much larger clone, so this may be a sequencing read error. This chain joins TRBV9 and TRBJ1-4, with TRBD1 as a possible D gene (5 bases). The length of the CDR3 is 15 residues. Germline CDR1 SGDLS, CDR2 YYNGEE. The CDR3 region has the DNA TGTGCCGGCAGCGTTTGGGAGGGGAGGGGTGAAAAACTGTTTTTT. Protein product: CAGSVWEGRGEKLFF.

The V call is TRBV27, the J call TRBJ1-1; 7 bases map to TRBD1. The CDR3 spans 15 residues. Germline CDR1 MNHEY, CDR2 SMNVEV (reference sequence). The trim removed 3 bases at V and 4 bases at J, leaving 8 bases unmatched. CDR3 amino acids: CASSFRQGWSTEAFF. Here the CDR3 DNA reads TGTGCCAGCAGTTTCAGACAGGGTTGGAGCACTGAAGCTTTCTTT.

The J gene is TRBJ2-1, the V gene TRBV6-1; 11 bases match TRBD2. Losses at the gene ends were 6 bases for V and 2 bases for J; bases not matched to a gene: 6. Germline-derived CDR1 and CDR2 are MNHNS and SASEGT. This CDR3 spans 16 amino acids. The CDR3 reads CASRTSGTLTYNEQFF. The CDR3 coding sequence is TGTGCCAGCAGGACTAGCGGGACACTAACCTACAATGAGCAGTTCTTC.

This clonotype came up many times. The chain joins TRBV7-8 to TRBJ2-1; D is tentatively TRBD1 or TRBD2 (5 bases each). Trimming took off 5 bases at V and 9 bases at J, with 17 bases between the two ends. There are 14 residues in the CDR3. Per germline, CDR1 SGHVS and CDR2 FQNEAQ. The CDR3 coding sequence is TGTGCCAGCAGCCTACCGGGACCTCGATCTGAGCAGTTCTTC. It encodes CASSLPGPRSEQFF.

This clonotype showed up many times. CDR3 region: CASRYLAGSPGTQYF. CDR3 sequence (DNA): TGTGCCAGCCGTTATCTAGCGGGGAGCCCGGGAACCCAGTACTTC. V usage is TRBV19 and J usage is TRBJ2-5; 9 nucleotides match TRBD2. Germline lookup yields CDR1 LNHDA and CDR2 SQIVND (reference sequence). The CDR3 covers 15 residues. Trimming took 9 bases from V and 8 from J; bases not matched to a gene: 16.

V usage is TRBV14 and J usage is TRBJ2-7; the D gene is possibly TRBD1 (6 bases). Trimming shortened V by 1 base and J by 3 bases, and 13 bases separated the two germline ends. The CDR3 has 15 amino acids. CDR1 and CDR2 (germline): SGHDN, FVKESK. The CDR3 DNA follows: TGTGCCAGCAGCCAAGTTGGACTCAGGGGCTACGAGCAGTACTTC. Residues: CASSQVGLRGYEQYF.

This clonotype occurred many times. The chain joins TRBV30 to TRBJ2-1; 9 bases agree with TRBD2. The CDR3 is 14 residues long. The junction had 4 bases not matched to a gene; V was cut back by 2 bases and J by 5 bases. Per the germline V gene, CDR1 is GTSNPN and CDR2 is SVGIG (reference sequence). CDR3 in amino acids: CAWSWVAGDNEQFF. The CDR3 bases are TGTGCCTGGAGTTGGGTAGCGGGGGACAATGAGCAGTTCTTC.

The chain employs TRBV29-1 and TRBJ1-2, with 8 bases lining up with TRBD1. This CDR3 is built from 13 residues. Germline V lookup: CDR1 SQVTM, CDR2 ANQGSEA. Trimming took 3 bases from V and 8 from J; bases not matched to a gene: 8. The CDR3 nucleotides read TGCAGCGTTGATTTGACAGGGGTCGTCGGCTACACCTTC. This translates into CSVDLTGVVGYTF.

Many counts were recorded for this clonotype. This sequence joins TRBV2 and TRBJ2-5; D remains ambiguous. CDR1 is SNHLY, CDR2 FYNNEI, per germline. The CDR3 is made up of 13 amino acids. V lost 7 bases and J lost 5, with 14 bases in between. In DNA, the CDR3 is TGTGCCAGCACCCCTATTCTGGGGGAGACCCAGTACTTC. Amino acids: CASTPILGETQYF.

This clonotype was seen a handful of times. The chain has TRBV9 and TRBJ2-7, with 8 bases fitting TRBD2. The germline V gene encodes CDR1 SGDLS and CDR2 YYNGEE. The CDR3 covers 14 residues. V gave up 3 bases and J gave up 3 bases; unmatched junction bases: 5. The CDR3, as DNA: TGTGCCAGCAGCGCGGGACTAGGATTCTACGAGCAGTACTTC. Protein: CASSAGLGFYEQYF. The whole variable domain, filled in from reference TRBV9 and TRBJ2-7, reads DSGVTQTPKHLITATGQRVTLRCSPRSGDLSVYWYQQSLDQGLQFLIQYYNGEERAKGNILERFSAQQFPDLHSELNLSSLELGDSALYFCASSAGLGFYEQYFGPGTRLTVT.

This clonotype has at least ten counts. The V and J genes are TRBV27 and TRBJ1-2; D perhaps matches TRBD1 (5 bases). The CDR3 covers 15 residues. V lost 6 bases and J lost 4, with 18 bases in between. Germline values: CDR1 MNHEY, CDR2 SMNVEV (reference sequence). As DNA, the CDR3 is TGTGCCAGCAGCCCCTCGGGACTGCCAACCTATGGCTACACCTTC. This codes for CASSPSGLPTYGYTF.

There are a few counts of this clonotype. The CDR3 DNA reads as TGTGCCAGCTCGGGACAGCGGGGGAATGAGCAGTTCTTC. The encoded protein is CASSGQRGNEQFF. The chain has TRBV2 and TRBJ2-1; tentatively, D is TRBD2 (8 bases). The CDR3 spans 13 residues. Between the trimmed V and J ends, which lost 8 bases and 7 bases, there was a span of 15 bases. CDR1 and CDR2 from the germline V gene are SNHLY and FYNNEI.

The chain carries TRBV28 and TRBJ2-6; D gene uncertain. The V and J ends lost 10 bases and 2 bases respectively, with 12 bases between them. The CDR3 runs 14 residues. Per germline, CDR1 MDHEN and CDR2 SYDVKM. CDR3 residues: CATSTGPGANVLTF. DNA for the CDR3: TGTGCCACGTCGACGGGCCCTGGGGCCAACGTCCTGACTTTC.

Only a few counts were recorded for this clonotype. The CDR3 region is CASSYRGAPLHF. CDR3 coding DNA: TGTGCCAGCAGTTACAGGGGAGCGCCCCTCCACTTT. The chain carries TRBV12-3 or TRBV12-4 and TRBJ1-6; 7 positions agree with TRBD1. The CDR3 sequence is 12 residues long. V lost 4 bases, J lost 13 bases, and 4 bases stayed unmatched.

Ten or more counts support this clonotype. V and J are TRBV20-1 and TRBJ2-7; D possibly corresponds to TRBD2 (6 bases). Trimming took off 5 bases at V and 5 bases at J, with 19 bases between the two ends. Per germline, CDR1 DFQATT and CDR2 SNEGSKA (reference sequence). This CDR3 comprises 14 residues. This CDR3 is CSASLPGEGNEQYF. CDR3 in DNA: TGCAGTGCTTCCCTTCCGGGAGAGGGAAACGAGCAGTACTTC.

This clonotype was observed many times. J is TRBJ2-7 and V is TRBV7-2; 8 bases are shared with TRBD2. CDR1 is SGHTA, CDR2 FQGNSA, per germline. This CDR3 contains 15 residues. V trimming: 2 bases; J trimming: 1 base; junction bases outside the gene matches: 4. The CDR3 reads CASSLRGLVSYEQYF. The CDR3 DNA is TGTGCCAGCAGCTTAAGGGGACTAGTGTCCTACGAGCAGTACTTC.

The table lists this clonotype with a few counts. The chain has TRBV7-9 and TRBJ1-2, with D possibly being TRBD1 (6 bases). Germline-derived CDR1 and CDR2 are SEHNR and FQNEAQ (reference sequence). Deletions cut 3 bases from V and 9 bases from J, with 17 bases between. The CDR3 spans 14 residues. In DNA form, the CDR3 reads TGTGCCAGCAGCTTGGCGGTGGCAGGGGAAAGCTACACCTTC. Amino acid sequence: CASSLAVAGESYTF. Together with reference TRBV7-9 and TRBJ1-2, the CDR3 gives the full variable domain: DTGVSQNPRHKITKRGQNVTFRCDPISEHNRLYWYRQTLGQGPEFLTYFQNEAQLEKSRLLSDRFSAERPKGSFSTLEIQRTEQGDSAMYLCASSLAVAGESYTFGSGTRLTVV.

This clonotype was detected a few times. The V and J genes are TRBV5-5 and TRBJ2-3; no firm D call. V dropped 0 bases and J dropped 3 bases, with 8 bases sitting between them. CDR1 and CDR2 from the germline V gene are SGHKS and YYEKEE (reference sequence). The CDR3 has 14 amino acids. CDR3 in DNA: TGTGCCAGCAGCTTGGACTCTCCAACAGATACGCAGTATTTT. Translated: CASSLDSPTDTQYF.

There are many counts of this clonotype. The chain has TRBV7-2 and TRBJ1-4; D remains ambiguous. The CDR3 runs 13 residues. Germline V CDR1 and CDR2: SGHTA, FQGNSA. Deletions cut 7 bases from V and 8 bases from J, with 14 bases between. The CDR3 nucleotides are TGTGCCAGCACCCTTCTTCCGGGCGAAAAACTGTTTTTT. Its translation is CASTLLPGEKLFF. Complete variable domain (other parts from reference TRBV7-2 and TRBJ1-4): GAGVSQSPSNKVTEKGKDVELRCDPISGHTALYWYRQSLGQGLEFLIYFQGNSAPDKSGLPSDRFSAERTGGSVSTLTIQRTQQEDSAVYLCASTLLPGEKLFFGSGTQLSVL.

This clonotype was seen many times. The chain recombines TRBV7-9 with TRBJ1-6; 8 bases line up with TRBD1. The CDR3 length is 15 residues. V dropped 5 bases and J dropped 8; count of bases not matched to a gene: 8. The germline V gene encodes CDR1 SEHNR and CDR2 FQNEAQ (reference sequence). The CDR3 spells CASSLRGQGYSPLHF. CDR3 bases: TGTGCCAGCAGCCTCCGAGGACAGGGATATTCACCCCTCCACTTT. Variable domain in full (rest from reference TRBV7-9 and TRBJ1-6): DTGVSQNPRHKITKRGQNVTFRCDPISEHNRLYWYRQTLGQGPEFLTYFQNEAQLEKSRLLSDRFSAERPKGSFSTLEIQRTEQGDSAMYLCASSLRGQGYSPLHFGNGTRLTVT.

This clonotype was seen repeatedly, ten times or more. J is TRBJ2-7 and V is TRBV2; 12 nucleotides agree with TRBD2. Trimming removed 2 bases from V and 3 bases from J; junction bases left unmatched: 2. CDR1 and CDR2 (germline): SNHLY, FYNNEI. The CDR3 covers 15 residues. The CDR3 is CASSERTSGNYEQYF. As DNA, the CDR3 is TGTGCCAGCAGTGAAAGGACTAGCGGGAACTACGAGCAGTACTTC.